Each of the 8 T cell receptor beta chains below was sequenced from the same sample in a study of vaccination effects on CD4 cells after COVID-19. Viral peptide pools were used in the ViraFEST assay to expand antigen-specific CD4+ T cells, and sequencing came afterward. Upon completion of around ten days in culture, CD4+ T cells were isolated. Vaccine recipients had no previous SARS-CoV-2 infection; their nucleocapsid antibodies were negative. Profiled with immunoSEQ multiplex PCR; TCRdb holds only in-frame clones, not every one. The top ten clones hold 20% to 25% of a sample with about 38,000 clones, about two thirds of them seen once. Antigens for these TCRs are unknown. Source: CD4+ T cells from PBMCs cultured with SARS-CoV-2 spike peptides, taken before COVID-19 vaccination. Every receptor here comes from a human donor who received a COVID-19 vaccine.

The chain joins TRBV6-5 to TRBJ1-5; D ambiguous. The CDR3 totals 14 residues. V lost 0 bases and J 3 bases, leaving 6 bases between the germline ends. Germline V CDR1 and CDR2: MNHEY, SVGAGI. CDR3 in amino acids: CASSYSGYNQPQHF. The DNA of the CDR3 is TGTGCCAGCAGTTACTCAGGGTACAATCAGCCCCAGCATTTT.

The chain is built from TRBV5-1 and TRBJ2-2; TRBD2 agrees at 11 bases. This CDR3 has 17 residues. The junction had 8 bases not matched to a gene; V was cut back by 3 bases and J by 4 bases. CDR1 and CDR2 (germline): SGHRS, YFSETQ. This CDR3 reads CASSYGTSGRVTGELFF. CDR3 in DNA: TGCGCCAGCAGCTATGGGACTAGCGGAAGGGTCACCGGGGAGCTGTTTTTT.

The V call is TRBV5-4, the J call TRBJ1-1; D gene uncertain. The CDR3 spans 15 residues. Germline V lookup: CDR1 SGHNT, CDR2 YYREEE (reference sequence). Trimming removed 0 bases at V and 6 bases at J, with 15 bases between. The chain's CDR3 is CASSLVSGPGAEAFF. The CDR3 DNA sequence: TGTGCCAGCAGCTTGGTGTCGGGTCCGGGCGCTGAAGCTTTCTTT.

The V call is TRBV29-1, the J call TRBJ1-2; D remains ambiguous. The germline gives CDR1 SQVTM, CDR2 ANQGSEA. The germline V and J ends were trimmed by 4 bases and 3 bases, with 6 bases remaining between them. The CDR3 runs to 11 residues. The DNA of the CDR3 is TGCAGCGTTGGGGCAGACTATGGCTACACCTTC. It specifies CSVGADYGYTF.

This chain links TRBV9 with TRBJ1-1; 11 nucleotides align to TRBD1. This CDR3 contains 14 residues. Unmatched junction bases numbered 2, after V lost 4 bases and J lost 3 bases. CDR1 and CDR2 (germline): SGDLS, YYNGEE. This CDR3 is CASSRDRGDTEAFF. The DNA for the CDR3 is TGTGCCAGCAGCCGGGACAGGGGGGACACTGAAGCTTTCTTT. The whole variable domain, remainder taken from reference TRBV9 and TRBJ1-1, is DSGVTQTPKHLITATGQRVTLRCSPRSGDLSVYWYQQSLDQGLQFLIQYYNGEERAKGNILERFSAQQFPDLHSELNLSSLELGDSALYFCASSRDRGDTEAFFGQGTRLTVV.

The chain couples TRBV20-1 to TRBJ2-7; TRBD2 aligns across 9 bases. V was pared by 3 bases and J by 3 bases, with 6 bases of the junction left unmatched. CDR3 length: 14 amino acids. Looked up from germline, CDR1 is DFQATT and CDR2 is SNEGSKA (reference sequence). CDR3 DNA: TGCAGTGCTAGTTCGTTAGCGGGAGACTACGAGCAGTACTTC. Translated, it gives CSASSLAGDYEQYF.

The chain links TRBV19 to TRBJ1-1, with no clear D. V was cut by 7 bases and J by 2 bases, with 5 bases left in between. The germline gives CDR1 LNHDA, CDR2 SQIVND (reference sequence). The CDR3 loop spans 11 amino acids. The CDR3 sequence: CASTFNTEAFF. Written as DNA, the CDR3 is TGTGCCAGTACCTTCAACACTGAAGCTTTCTTT. Full variable domain (rest looked up from reference TRBV19 and TRBJ1-1): DGGITQSPKYLFRKEGQNVTLSCEQNLNHDAMYWYRQDPGQGLRLIYYSQIVNDFQKGDIAEGYSVSREKKESFPLTVTSAQKNPTAFYLCASTFNTEAFFGQGTRLTVV.

The chain has TRBV6-5 and TRBJ2-3; 9 bases fit TRBD1. This CDR3 is built from 14 residues. Germline V gene sequence: CDR1 MNHEY, CDR2 SVGAGI. Trimming at V came to 7 bases and at J to 3 bases, leaving 5 bases not matched to a gene. The CDR3 protein is CASMDRGRTDTQYF. DNA for the CDR3: TGTGCCAGCATGGACAGGGGTCGGACAGATACGCAGTATTTT.